The T cell receptor beta chain under discussion was sequenced for a study of CD8+CD57+ T cells in acquired aplastic anemia. An expansion of CD8+CD57+ cells by flow cytometry had been shown in patients chosen for sequencing. General observations from the study: Patients and controls were found to share over 25 CD8+ CDR3 sequences. Patients showed no significant difference from controls in CD8+ Simpson's diversity.

Regarding this clonotype: The antigen is not known.

CDR3 length: 18 amino acids. V shed 0 bases, J shed 0 bases, and the junction held 4 bases outside the gene matches. Germline CDR1 reads SGHVS; CDR2 reads FNYEAQ. Researchers used genomic DNA as the template to profile TCR beta VDJ and CDR3. TCRdb recomputed calls from the reads with MiXCR, one row per CDR3 protein. Counted here are about 160,000 distinct CDR3 sequences, 71% occurring once; the ten biggest clones make up around 45%. The J gene is TRBJ2-3, the V gene TRBV7-6; 12 nucleotides agree with TRBD2. The specimen was sorted CD4+, CD8+, or CD8+CD57+ T cells (not recorded which) from PBMCs. The receptor was derived from a human donor with aplastic anemia. CDR3: CASSLASGLAGSTDTQYF. The DNA of the CDR3 is TGTGCCAGCAGCTTAGCCTCCGGACTAGCGGGGAGCACAGATACGCAGTATTTT. The full variable domain, rest sourced from reference TRBV7-6 and TRBJ2-3, is GAGVSQSPRYKVTKRGQDVALRCDPISGHVSLYWYRQALGQGPEFLTYFNYEAQQDKSGLPNDRFSAERPEGSISTLTIQRTEQRDSAMYRCASSLASGLAGSTDTQYFGPGTRLTVL.